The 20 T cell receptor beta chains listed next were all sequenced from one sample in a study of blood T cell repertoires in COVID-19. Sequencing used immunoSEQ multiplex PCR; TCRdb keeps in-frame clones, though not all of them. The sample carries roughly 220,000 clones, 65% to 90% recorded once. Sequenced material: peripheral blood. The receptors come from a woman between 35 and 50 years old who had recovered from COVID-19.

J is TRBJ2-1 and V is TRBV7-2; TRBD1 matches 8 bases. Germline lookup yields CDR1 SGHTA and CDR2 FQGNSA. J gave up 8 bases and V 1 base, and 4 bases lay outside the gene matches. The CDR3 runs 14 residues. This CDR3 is CASSLVTGVHEQFF. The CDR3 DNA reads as TGTGCCAGCAGCTTAGTGACAGGGGTCCATGAGCAGTTCTTC.

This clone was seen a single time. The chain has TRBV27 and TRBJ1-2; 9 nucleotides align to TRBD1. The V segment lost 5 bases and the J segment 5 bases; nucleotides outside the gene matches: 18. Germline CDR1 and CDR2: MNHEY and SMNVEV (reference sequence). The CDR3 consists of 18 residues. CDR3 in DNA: TGTGCCAGCAGTACATTCCGGGACAGGGCCGAAAGAGGTTATGGCTACACCTTC. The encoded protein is CASSTFRDRAERGYGYTF.

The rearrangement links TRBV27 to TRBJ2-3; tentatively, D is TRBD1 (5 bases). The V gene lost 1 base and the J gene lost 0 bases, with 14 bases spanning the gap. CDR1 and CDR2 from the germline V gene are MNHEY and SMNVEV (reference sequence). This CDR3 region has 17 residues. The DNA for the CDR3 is TGTGCCAGCAGTTTATATGCCTTCAGGGCTAGCACAGATACGCAGTATTTT. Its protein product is CASSLYAFRASTDTQYF.

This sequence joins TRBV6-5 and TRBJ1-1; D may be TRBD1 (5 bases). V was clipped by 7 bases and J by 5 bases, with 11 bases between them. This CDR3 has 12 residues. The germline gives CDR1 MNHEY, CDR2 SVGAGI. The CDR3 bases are TGTGCCAGCATCCAAGGGGTGACTGAAGCTTTCTTT. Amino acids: CASIQGVTEAFF.

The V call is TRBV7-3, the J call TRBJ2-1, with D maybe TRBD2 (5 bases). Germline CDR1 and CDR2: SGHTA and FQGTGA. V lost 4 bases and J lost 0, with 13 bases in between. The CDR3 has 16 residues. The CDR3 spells CASSSRGTRSYNEQFF. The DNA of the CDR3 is TGTGCCAGCAGCTCCCGGGGAACACGCTCCTACAATGAGCAGTTCTTC.

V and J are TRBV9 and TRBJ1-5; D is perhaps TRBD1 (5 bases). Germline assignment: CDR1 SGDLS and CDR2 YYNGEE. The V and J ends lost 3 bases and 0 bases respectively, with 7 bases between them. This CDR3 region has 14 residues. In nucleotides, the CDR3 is TGTGCCAGCAGCGGCAGGGCTAGCAATCAGCCCCAGCATTTT. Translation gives CASSGRASNQPQHF.

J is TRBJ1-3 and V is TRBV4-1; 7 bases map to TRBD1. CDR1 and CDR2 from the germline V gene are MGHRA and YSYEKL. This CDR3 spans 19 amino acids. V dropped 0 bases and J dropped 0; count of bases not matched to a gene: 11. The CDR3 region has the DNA TGCGCCAGCAGCCAAGATAAAGGAAGGGGGCTAGTCTCTGGAAACACCATATATTTT. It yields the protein CASSQDKGRGLVSGNTIYF.

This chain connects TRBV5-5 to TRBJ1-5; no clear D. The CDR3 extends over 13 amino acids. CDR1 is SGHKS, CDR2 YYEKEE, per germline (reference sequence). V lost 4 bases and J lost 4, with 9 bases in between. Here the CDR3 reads CASSPDQNQPQHF. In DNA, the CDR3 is TGTGCCAGCAGCCCCGATCAGAATCAGCCCCAGCATTTT.

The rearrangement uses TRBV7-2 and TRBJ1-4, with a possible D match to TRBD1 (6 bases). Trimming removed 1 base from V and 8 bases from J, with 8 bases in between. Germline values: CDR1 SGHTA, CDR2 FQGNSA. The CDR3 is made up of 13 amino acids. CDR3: CASSLGGREKLFF. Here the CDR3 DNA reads TGTGCCAGCAGCTTAGGGGGGCGCGAAAAACTGTTTTTT.

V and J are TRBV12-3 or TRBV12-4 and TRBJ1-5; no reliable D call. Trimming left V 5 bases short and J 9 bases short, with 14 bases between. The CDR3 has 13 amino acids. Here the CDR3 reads CASSQSLLGPQHF. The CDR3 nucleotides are TGTGCCAGCAGTCAGAGTCTTCTAGGGCCCCAGCATTTT.

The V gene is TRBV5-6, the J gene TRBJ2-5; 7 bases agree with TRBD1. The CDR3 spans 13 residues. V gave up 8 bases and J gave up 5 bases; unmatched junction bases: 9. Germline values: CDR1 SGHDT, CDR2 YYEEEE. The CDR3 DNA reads TGTGCCAGTGCTAGGACAGGAGTGGAGACCCAGTACTTC. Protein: CASARTGVETQYF.

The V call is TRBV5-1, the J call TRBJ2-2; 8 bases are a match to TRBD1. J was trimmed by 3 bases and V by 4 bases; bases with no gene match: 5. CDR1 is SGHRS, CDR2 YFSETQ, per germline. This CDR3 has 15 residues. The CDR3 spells CASSPDRADTGELFF. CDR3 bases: TGCGCCAGCAGCCCGGACAGGGCCGACACCGGGGAGCTGTTTTTT.

The CDR3 bases are TGTGCCAGCAGCCAACCGGGAGGGGGAGGCCATGGCTACACCTTC. It codes for CASSQPGGGGHGYTF. The chain is built from TRBV5-6 and TRBJ1-2; the D gene is possibly TRBD1 (6 bases). The CDR3 extends over 15 amino acids. Germline V CDR1 and CDR2: SGHDT, YYEEEE. Trimming took 4 bases from V and 6 from J, leaving 19 bases between them.

CDR3 residues: CASSFTSEETQYF. The CDR3 bases are TGCGCCAGCAGCTTTACTAGCGAAGAGACCCAGTACTTC. This chain uses TRBV5-1 with TRBJ2-5, with 7 bases lining up with TRBD2. V shed 2 bases, J shed 3 bases, and the junction held 1 base outside the gene matches. Germline CDR1 and CDR2: SGHRS and YFSETQ. This CDR3 has 13 amino acids.

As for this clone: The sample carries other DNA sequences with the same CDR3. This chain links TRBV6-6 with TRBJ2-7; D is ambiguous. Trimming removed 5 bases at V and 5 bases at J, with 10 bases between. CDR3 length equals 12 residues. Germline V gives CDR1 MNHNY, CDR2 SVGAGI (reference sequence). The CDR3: CASSGTVDEQYF. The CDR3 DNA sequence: TGTGCCAGCAGTGGAACAGTGGACGAGCAGTACTTC.

Here the CDR3 reads CASTIGGLGEKLFF. Here the CDR3 DNA reads TGTGCCAGTACCATCGGGGGGCTCGGAGAAAAACTGTTTTTT. V is TRBV19 and J is TRBJ1-4; D may be TRBD1 (6 bases). With 7 bases removed from V and 8 bases from J, the gap between germline ends came to 17 bases. Germline V gene sequence: CDR1 LNHDA, CDR2 SQIVND (reference sequence). The length of the CDR3 is 14 residues.

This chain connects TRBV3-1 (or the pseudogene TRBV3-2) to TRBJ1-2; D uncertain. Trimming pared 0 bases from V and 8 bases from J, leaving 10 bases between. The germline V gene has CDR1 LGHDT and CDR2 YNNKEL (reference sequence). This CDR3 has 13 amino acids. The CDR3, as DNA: TGTGCCAGCAGCCAAGATATTGGTAGAGGCTACACCTTC. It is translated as CASSQDIGRGYTF.

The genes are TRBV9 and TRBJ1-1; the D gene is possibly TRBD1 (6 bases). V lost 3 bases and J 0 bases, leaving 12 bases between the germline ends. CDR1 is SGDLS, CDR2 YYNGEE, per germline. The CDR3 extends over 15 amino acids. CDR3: CASSDSRGMNTEAFF. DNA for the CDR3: TGTGCCAGCAGCGATTCTAGGGGGATGAACACTGAAGCTTTCTTT.

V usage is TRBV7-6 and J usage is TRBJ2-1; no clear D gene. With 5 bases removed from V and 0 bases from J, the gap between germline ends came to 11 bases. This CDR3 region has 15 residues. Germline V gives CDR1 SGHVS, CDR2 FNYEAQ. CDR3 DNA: TGTGCCAGCAGCGAGACGGCTAGCTCCTACAATGAGCAGTTCTTC. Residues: CASSETASSYNEQFF.

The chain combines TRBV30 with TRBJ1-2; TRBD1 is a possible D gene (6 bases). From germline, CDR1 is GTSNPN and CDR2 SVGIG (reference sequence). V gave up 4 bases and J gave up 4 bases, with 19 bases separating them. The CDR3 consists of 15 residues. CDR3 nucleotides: TGTGCCTGGACTTTGATAGGACAGACTTTCTATGGCTACACCTTC. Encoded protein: CAWTLIGQTFYGYTF.